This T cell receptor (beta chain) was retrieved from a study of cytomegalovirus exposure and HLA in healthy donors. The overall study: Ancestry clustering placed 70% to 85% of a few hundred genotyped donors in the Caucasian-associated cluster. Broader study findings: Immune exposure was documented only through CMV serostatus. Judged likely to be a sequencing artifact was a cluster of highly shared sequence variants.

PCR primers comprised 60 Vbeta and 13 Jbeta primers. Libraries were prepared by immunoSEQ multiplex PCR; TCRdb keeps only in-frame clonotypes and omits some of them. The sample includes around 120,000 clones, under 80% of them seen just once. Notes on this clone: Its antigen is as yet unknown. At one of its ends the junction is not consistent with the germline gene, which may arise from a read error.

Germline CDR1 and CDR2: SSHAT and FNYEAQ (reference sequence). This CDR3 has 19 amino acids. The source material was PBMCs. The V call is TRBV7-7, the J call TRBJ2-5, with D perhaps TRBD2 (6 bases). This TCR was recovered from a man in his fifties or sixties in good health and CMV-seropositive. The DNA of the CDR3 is TGTGCTAGCAGCTTAGTTCCCGGGGGTAGCGGCGGTATTCGAGAGACCCAGTACTTC. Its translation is CASSLVPGGSGGIRETQYF.